This passage covers 26 T cell receptor beta chains from one sample sequenced in a study of blood T cell repertoires in COVID-19. Data came from immunoSEQ multiplex PCR; TCRdb stores just in-frame clones and leaves some out. The sample lists around 390,000 clones, just under 90% occurring once. The sequenced material came from PBMCs or T cells enriched from blood (not recorded which). Receptors were obtained from a woman aged 50 to 65 who had recovered from COVID-19.

This clone was picked up a small number of times. V and J are TRBV28 and TRBJ1-6; D is unresolved. Trimming removed 5 bases at V and 2 bases at J, with 10 bases between. The CDR3 contains 15 residues. The germline V gene has CDR1 MDHEN and CDR2 SYDVKM. This chain's CDR3 is CASSVAYTYNSPLHF. CDR3 nucleotide sequence: TGTGCCAGCAGTGTAGCCTATACCTATAATTCACCCCTCCACTTT.

The chain carries TRBV4-1 and TRBJ1-1; a possible D gene is TRBD1 (6 bases). The ends were cut back, 3 bases at V and 4 bases at J, with 15 bases in the middle. The CDR3 loop spans 15 amino acids. Germline V gives CDR1 MGHRA, CDR2 YSYEKL. The CDR3 loop is CASSQEGGGSTEAFF. For the CDR3, the DNA is TGCGCCAGCAGCCAGGAAGGGGGAGGGAGCACTGAAGCTTTCTTT.

The chain uses TRBV11-3 and TRBJ2-7; possible D gene TRBD1, 6 bases. Trimming cost V 0 bases and J 0 bases, with 21 bases left between them. This CDR3 is built from 19 residues. Germline CDR1 reads SGHNT; CDR2 reads YENEEA. In DNA form, the CDR3 reads TGTGCCAGCAGCTTAGATGGCCCCCACCCCGCAGGGGACTCCTACGAGCAGTACTTC. This encodes CASSLDGPHPAGDSYEQYF.

This chain joins TRBV12-5 and TRBJ2-5; TRBD1 is a possible D gene (6 bases). CDR1 is LGHNT, CDR2 FRNRAP, per germline. The CDR3 loop spans 15 amino acids. The V gene lost 1 base and the J gene lost 4 bases, with 13 bases spanning the gap. As DNA, the CDR3 is TGTGCTAGTGGTTTGGGGCAGGGGATCCCAGAGACCCAGTACTTC. This sequence encodes CASGLGQGIPETQYF. The entire variable domain, with the rest obtained from reference TRBV12-5 and TRBJ2-5, is as follows: DARVTQTPRHKVTEMGQEVTMRCQPILGHNTVFWYRQTMMQGLELLAYFRNRAPLDDSGMPKDRFSAEMPDATLATLKIQPSEPRDSAVYFCASGLGQGIPETQYFGPGTRLLVL.

The chain joins TRBV18 to TRBJ2-1; D not resolved. The germline V gene has CDR1 KGHSH and CDR2 LQKENI. V lost 6 bases and J lost 5, with 14 bases in between. This CDR3 region has 14 residues. The CDR3 loop is CASSRDGSDNEQFF. In DNA form, the CDR3 reads TGTGCCAGCTCCCGTGACGGGTCGGACAATGAGCAGTTCTTC.

This clone appeared a few times. CDR3 nucleotides: TGTGCCGCCGGGACAGAGAAAAACATTCAGTACTTC. This encodes CAAGTEKNIQYF. J is TRBJ2-4 and V is TRBV30, with 7 bases fitting TRBD1. The CDR3 covers 12 residues. J gave up 4 bases and V 8 bases, and 5 bases lay outside the gene matches. CDR1 and CDR2 (germline): GTSNPN, SVGIG (reference sequence).

This clone showed up just a few times. The rearrangement links TRBV5-5 to TRBJ1-1; no clear D. V shed 4 bases and J shed 10 bases, with 14 bases lying between them. The germline V gene has CDR1 SGHKS and CDR2 YYEKEE (reference sequence). This CDR3 is 12 amino acids long. CDR3 protein: CASSQEVFGAFF. The CDR3 DNA is TGTGCCAGCAGCCAAGAGGTATTTGGAGCTTTCTTT.

This chain joins TRBV5-6 and TRBJ1-5, with D possibly being TRBD1 (5 bases). Germline V CDR1 and CDR2: SGHDT, YYEEEE. There are 13 residues in the CDR3. The V end was cut by 4 bases, the J end by 3 bases, with 8 bases between. The CDR3 DNA reads TGTGCCAGCAGCCAGACAGTCAATCAGCCCCAGCATTTT. This gives the protein CASSQTVNQPQHF.

This chain connects TRBV19 to TRBJ1-1; TRBD1 might be the D (5 bases). This CDR3 spans 13 amino acids. Germline V gene data show CDR1 as LNHDA and CDR2 as SQIVND (reference sequence). V gave up 4 bases and J gave up 0 bases, with 6 bases separating them. The CDR3 region is CASSKTVNTEAFF. CDR3 in DNA: TGTGCCAGTAGTAAGACAGTGAACACTGAAGCTTTCTTT.

This chain's CDR3 is CASSQEWTGPYEQYF. The CDR3 DNA reads as TGTGCCAGCAGCCAAGAGTGGACAGGTCCATACGAGCAGTACTTC. This chain uses TRBV4-2 with TRBJ2-7, with 7 positions matching TRBD1. The CDR3 runs to 15 residues. The germline V gene encodes CDR1 LGHNA and CDR2 YNFKEQ. The V segment lost 0 bases and the J segment 4 bases; nucleotides outside the gene matches: 6.

The V and J genes are TRBV28 and TRBJ1-5, with D possibly matching TRBD1 (5 bases). This CDR3 is 12 amino acids long. CDR1 and CDR2 from the germline V gene are MDHEN and SYDVKM. The V end was cut by 10 bases, the J end by 9 bases, with 16 bases between. This chain's CDR3 is CAIQDSGWPQHF. The DNA for the CDR3 is TGTGCCATCCAAGACAGCGGGTGGCCCCAGCATTTT.

The V and J genes are TRBV4-1 and TRBJ2-4; D is ambiguous. Germline V gene sequence: CDR1 MGHRA, CDR2 YSYEKL. The CDR3 is 13 residues long. Trimming cost V 3 bases and J 8 bases, with 11 bases left between them. The CDR3 spells CASSHPAADIQYF. In DNA form, the CDR3 reads TGCGCCAGCAGCCATCCAGCTGCGGACATTCAGTACTTC.

The chain has TRBV19 and TRBJ1-1; the D is unclear. V was shortened by 3 bases and J by 7 bases, with 21 bases between the two germline ends. The CDR3 consists of 16 residues. From germline, CDR1 is LNHDA and CDR2 SQIVND (reference sequence). CDR3 nucleotide sequence: TGTGCCAGTAGTATTCCCATGGGTGGGTCCGGGATTGAAGCTTTCTTT. Translated, it gives CASSIPMGGSGIEAFF.

The chain links TRBV16 to TRBJ1-6; 10 nucleotides align to TRBD1. With 4 bases clipped from V and 7 bases from J, the junction kept 1 base outside the gene matches. Germline CDR1 KGHSY, CDR2 FQNENV. The CDR3 contains 14 residues. The CDR3 loop is CASSLDRGNSPLHF. For the CDR3, the DNA is TGTGCCAGCAGCCTGGACAGGGGGAATTCACCCCTCCACTTT.

This chain joins TRBV7-9 and TRBJ1-6; TRBD1 agrees at 7 bases. Germline loops: CDR1 SEHNR, CDR2 FQNEAQ (reference sequence). The CDR3 contains 15 residues. J lost 5 bases, V lost 5 bases, and 6 bases had no gene match. CDR3 in amino acids: CASSPRDSNNSPLHF. For the CDR3, the DNA is TGTGCCAGCAGCCCACGGGACAGCAATAATTCACCCCTCCACTTT.

This clone was found once. The chain uses TRBV7-3 and TRBJ1-2, with a possible D match to TRBD1 (5 bases). Germline loops: CDR1 SGHTA, CDR2 FQGTGA. The V end was cut by 6 bases, the J end by 1 base, with 12 bases between. The length of the CDR3 is 14 residues. The CDR3 nucleotides read TGTGCCAGCAGTTTTACGACAGATAACTATGGCTACACCTTC. This codes for CASSFTTDNYGYTF.

This clone was seen more than once but under ten times. This chain joins TRBV7-2 and TRBJ1-2; 8 bases match TRBD1. The trim removed 5 bases at V and 6 bases at J, leaving 8 bases unmatched. The germline gives CDR1 SGHTA, CDR2 FQGNSA. The CDR3 runs 14 residues. CDR3 nucleotides: TGTGCCAGCAGCGGTCTCCAGGGGGCAGATGGCTACACCTTC. Translation: CASSGLQGADGYTF.

The rearrangement links TRBV28 to TRBJ1-3, with 8 bases fitting TRBD1. Germline V gives CDR1 MDHEN, CDR2 SYDVKM. V was pared by 6 bases and J by 4 bases, with 11 bases of the junction left unmatched. This CDR3 contains 16 residues. For the CDR3, the DNA is TGTGCCAGCAGCCCGGGACAGGTTATTACCGGAAACACCATATATTTT. It codes for CASSPGQVITGNTIYF.

CDR3 DNA sequence: TGTGCCAGCTCACGTAGACAGGAGACCGGGGAGCTGTTTTTT. Residues: CASSRRQETGELFF. The V gene is TRBV18, the J gene TRBJ2-2, with a tentative D call TRBD1 (6 bases). Germline V gene sequence: CDR1 KGHSH, CDR2 LQKENI. This CDR3 comprises 14 residues. V was cut by 4 bases and J by 5 bases, with 11 bases left in between.

The chain uses TRBV28 and TRBJ2-3; TRBD1 matches at 7 bases. CDR3 length: 14 amino acids. In germline, CDR1 is MDHEN, CDR2 SYDVKM. Germline trimming cut 4 bases from V and 4 bases from J; bases unmatched to any gene: 5. The CDR3 DNA reads as TGTGCCAGCAGTTCCGGGACAGCCCCAGATACGCAGTATTTT. As protein: CASSSGTAPDTQYF.

The V gene is TRBV23-1, the J gene TRBJ2-7, with D possibly TRBD2 on 7 matching bases. TRBV23-1 is annotated as an ORF whose role is uncertain. The CDR3 totals 14 residues. V was pared by 7 bases and J by 3 bases, with 16 bases between. CDR3 residues: CASTRGGEGYEQYF. CDR3 in DNA: TGCGCCAGCACTAGAGGGGGGGAAGGCTACGAGCAGTACTTC.

The J gene is TRBJ2-6, the V gene TRBV6-2 or TRBV6-3; maybe TRBD1 (6 bases). The V end was cut by 6 bases, the J end by 0 bases, with 15 bases between. The CDR3 is 17 amino acids. Germline CDR1 reads MNHEY; CDR2 reads SVGEGT. The CDR3 sequence: CASSSTGPLSGANVLTF. The CDR3 nucleotides are TGTGCCAGCAGCTCGACAGGACCCCTCTCTGGGGCCAACGTCCTGACTTTC.

Written as DNA, the CDR3 is TGTGCCAGCAGCGTATCCGGAGGCACTGAAGCTTTCTTT. Encoded protein: CASSVSGGTEAFF. V gene TRBV9 combines with J gene TRBJ1-1, with D uncertain. V was pared by 1 base and J by 4 bases, with 8 bases between. The CDR3 consists of 13 residues. Looked up from germline, CDR1 is SGDLS and CDR2 is YYNGEE. The full variable domain, with the rest looked up from reference TRBV9 and TRBJ1-1, is DSGVTQTPKHLITATGQRVTLRCSPRSGDLSVYWYQQSLDQGLQFLIQYYNGEERAKGNILERFSAQQFPDLHSELNLSSLELGDSALYFCASSVSGGTEAFFGQGTRLTVV.

This rearrangement joins TRBV28 to TRBJ1-5, with TRBD1 matching over 10 bases. Trimming took 3 bases from V and 6 from J; bases not matched to a gene: 5. The germline CDR1 and CDR2 sequences are MDHEN and SYDVKM. The CDR3 has 15 amino acids. The CDR3 coding sequence is TGTGCCAGCAGTTTGCGACAGGGGGCGGGTCAGCCCCAGCATTTT. This sequence encodes CASSLRQGAGQPQHF.

The chain combines TRBV28 with TRBJ1-5; D gene unclear. This CDR3 spans 14 amino acids. Trimming removed 3 bases at V and 2 bases at J, with 8 bases between. The germline gives CDR1 MDHEN, CDR2 SYDVKM. The CDR3: CASSFQGGNQPQHF. As DNA, the CDR3 is TGTGCCAGCAGTTTCCAAGGAGGCAATCAGCCCCAGCATTTT.

V is TRBV28 and J is TRBJ1-2, with D hard to call. Trimming removed 3 bases at V and 8 bases at J, with 13 bases between. The CDR3 consists of 13 residues. The germline V gene has CDR1 MDHEN and CDR2 SYDVKM. CDR3 residues: CASSFVPARGYTF. The CDR3 nucleotides are TGTGCCAGCAGTTTCGTACCCGCCCGGGGCTACACCTTC.